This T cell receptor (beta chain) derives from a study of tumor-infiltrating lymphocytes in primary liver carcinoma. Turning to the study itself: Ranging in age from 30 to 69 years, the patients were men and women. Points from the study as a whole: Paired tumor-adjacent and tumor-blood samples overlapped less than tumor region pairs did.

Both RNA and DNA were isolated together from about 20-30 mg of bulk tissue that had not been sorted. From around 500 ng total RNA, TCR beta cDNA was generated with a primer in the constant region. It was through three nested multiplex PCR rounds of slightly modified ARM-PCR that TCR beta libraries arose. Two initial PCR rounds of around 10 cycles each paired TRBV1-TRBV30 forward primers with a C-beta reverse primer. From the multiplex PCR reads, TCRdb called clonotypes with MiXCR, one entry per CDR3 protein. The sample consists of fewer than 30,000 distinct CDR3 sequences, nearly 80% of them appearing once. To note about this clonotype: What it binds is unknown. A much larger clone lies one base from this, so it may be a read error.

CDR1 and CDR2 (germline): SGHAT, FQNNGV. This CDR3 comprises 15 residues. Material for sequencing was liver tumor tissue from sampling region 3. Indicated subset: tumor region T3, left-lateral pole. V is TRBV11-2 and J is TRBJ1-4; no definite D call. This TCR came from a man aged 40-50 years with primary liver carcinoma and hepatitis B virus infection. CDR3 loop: CAGSLVGFANEKLSF. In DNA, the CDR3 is TGTGCCGGCAGCCTAGTCGGGTTCGCTAATGAAAAACTGTCTTTT.